This section outlines one T cell receptor gamma chain sequence together with its context. The source of the sample is a study of gamma-delta chains in newborns, infants, children. Background on the study: Innate gammadelta T cells reportedly expand polyclonally right after birth, driven by microbial exposure, per the title.

TCRdb re-processed the reads via CATT. The sample lists 2,000 to 2,500 gamma-chain clones, approximately 40% occurring once. Germline CDR1 VTNTFY, CDR2 YDVSTARD (reference sequence). The CDR3 covers 13 residues. J was trimmed by 6 bases and V by 5 bases; bases with no gene match: 6. This clonotype was obtained from a child who was a newborn, infant or young child, either healthy, febrile or measles-vaccinated (not recorded which). Sequencing used blood. The chain is built from TRGV3 and TRGJP2. TCRdb gives no J gene; it was assigned here by matching the DNA to germline. The CDR3 sequence: CATWGEGDWIKTF. The CDR3 DNA is TGTGCCACCTGGGGGGAGGGTGATTGGATCAAGACGTTT.